The 8 T cell receptor beta chains below were found in one sample sequenced in a study of siplizumab effects on memory and regulatory T cells. Libraries were prepared by immunoSEQ multiplex PCR; TCRdb keeps only in-frame clonotypes and omits some of them. This table holds over 80,000 clones, about 93% found once. Sequenced input: non-Treg CD4+ T cells sorted from blood. The receptors here all came from a human donor in good health.

The rearrangement joins TRBV10-3 to TRBJ2-7, with D perhaps matching TRBD2 (5 bases). The V end was cut by 6 bases, the J end by 4 bases, with 13 bases between. The germline gives CDR1 ENHRY, CDR2 SYGVKD. The CDR3 covers 13 residues. The CDR3 sequence: CAISPSPGYEQYF. CDR3 DNA: TGTGCCATCAGCCCATCTCCGGGGTACGAGCAGTACTTC.

The chain couples TRBV9 to TRBJ1-2; unclear D gene. The CDR3 length is 14 residues. Trimming took 3 bases from V and 1 from J, leaving 10 bases between them. The germline V gene encodes CDR1 SGDLS and CDR2 YYNGEE. CDR3 DNA: TGTGCCAGCAGCGCTCGAGAGTTTAACTATGGCTACACCTTC. It yields the protein CASSAREFNYGYTF.

This clone was found once. DNA for the CDR3: TGTGCCAGTAGTATTCTGGGTCAGTTGAACACCGGGGAGCTGTTTTTT. It translates to CASSILGQLNTGELFF. The chain carries TRBV19 and TRBJ2-2, with D uncertain. The CDR3 totals 16 residues. V gave up 3 bases and J gave up 1 base, with 12 bases separating them. Germline V gene data show CDR1 as LNHDA and CDR2 as SQIVND (reference sequence). Combining the CDR3 with reference TRBV19 and TRBJ2-2 gives the whole variable domain DGGITQSPKYLFRKEGQNVTLSCEQNLNHDAMYWYRQDPGQGLRLIYYSQIVNDFQKGDIAEGYSVSREKKESFPLTVTSAQKNPTAFYLCASSILGQLNTGELFFGEGSRLTVL.

The chain uses TRBV25-1 and TRBJ2-7, with 12 nucleotides matching TRBD2. The CDR3 sequence is 15 residues long. Looked up from germline, CDR1 is MGHDK and CDR2 is SYGVNS. The V and J ends lost 3 bases and 7 bases, in that order; junction bases with no gene match: 7. CDR3 coding DNA: TGTGCCAGCAGTGAGCTGACTAGCGGGAGAGAGGAGCAGTACTTC. This codes for CASSELTSGREEQYF.

The V call is TRBV5-4, the J call TRBJ2-2, with a weak D call TRBD1 (5 bases). From germline, CDR1 is SGHNT and CDR2 YYREEE (reference sequence). Trimming left V 1 base short and J 8 bases short, with 12 bases between. The CDR3 is made up of 14 amino acids. The chain's CDR3 is CASSLQGGAGELFF. CDR3 in DNA: TGTGCCAGCAGCTTGCAGGGTGGTGCAGGGGAGCTGTTTTTT.

The rearrangement links TRBV19 to TRBJ2-1; D is tentatively TRBD1 or TRBD2 (6 bases each). The CDR3 runs 15 residues. V was clipped by 1 base and J by 8 bases, with 15 bases between them. Germline lookup yields CDR1 LNHDA and CDR2 SQIVND (reference sequence). DNA for the CDR3: TGTGCCAGTAGTATAGTCGGGCCCCGGGGGCATGAGCAGTTCTTC. This sequence encodes CASSIVGPRGHEQFF.

The chain couples TRBV5-1 to TRBJ1-3; D possibly corresponds to TRBD1 (6 bases). Trimming cost V 5 bases and J 4 bases, with 16 bases left between them. The CDR3 has 15 amino acids. Germline assignment: CDR1 SGHRS and CDR2 YFSETQ. The CDR3 region is CASRSTGIRGNTIYF. The CDR3 DNA follows: TGCGCCAGCAGGTCTACAGGGATTCGCGGAAACACCATATATTTT. Together with reference TRBV5-1 and TRBJ1-3, the CDR3 gives the full variable domain: KAGVTQTPRYLIKTRGQQVTLSCSPISGHRSVSWYQQTPGQGLQFLFEYFSETQRNKGNFPGRFSGRQFSNSRSEMNVSTLELGDSALYLCASRSTGIRGNTIYFGEGSWLTVV.

Turning to this clone: Relative to the germline gene, one junction end is altered; a read error may explain this. The chain combines TRBV11-3 with TRBJ2-3, with 7 positions matching TRBD2. This CDR3 has 18 residues. Per germline, CDR1 SGHNT and CDR2 YENEEA. This CDR3 reads CVSSLEATRAGVSDTQYF. CDR3 nucleotide sequence: TGTGTCAGCAGCTTAGAGGCCACGAGGGCGGGAGTGTCAGATACGCAGTATTTT.